This T cell receptor beta chain was identified during a study of blood T cell repertoires in COVID-19. Study information: Acute and convalescent COVID-19 specimens originated in the United States, Italy and Spain. PBMCs, B-cell-depleted T cells, or T cells provided the cDNA or gDNA that made up the material.

Under the authors' procedure: How many nucleated cells were present was estimated from reference gene primer amplification. Assay: immunoSEQ multiplex PCR; the TCRdb copy retains only in-frame clones and omits some. From that table come the V and J calls and clone size; the DNA was used to work out D and trimming. The sample carries over 13,000 clones, 90% recorded once. The CDR3 sequence is 12 residues long. CDR1 and CDR2 (germline): SGHRS, YFSETQ. Trimming removed 2 bases at V and 9 bases at J, with 9 bases between. The rearrangement joins TRBV5-1 to TRBJ2-1; tentatively, D is TRBD1 (6 bases). This receptor was identified in a human donor in a cohort sampled during active COVID-19. The sequenced sample was peripheral blood. CDR3 residues: CASSLQGFEQFF. The CDR3, as DNA: TGCGCCAGCAGCTTACAGGGTTTTGAGCAGTTCTTC.